This TCR beta chain is drawn from a study of blood T cells in healthy people across ages. Overall study findings and caveats: A strong correlation was found between TCR beta diversity and the percentage of naive T cells. Roughly linear declines in TCR beta diversity per million T cells occurred with age.

Next came a second PCR, run for roughly 6 to 11 cycles, which used a sample-barcoded 5' primer along with a J-beta primer mix. Every single cDNA molecule received a tag from a template-switch adaptor with 12 random nucleotides. TCRdb recomputed calls from the 5' RACE reads with MiXCR, one row per CDR3 protein. The data contain some 1.8 million distinct CDR3 sequences, about two fifths of them singletons. Per individual sample, total RNA of at least 5.5 micrograms was extracted. Looked up from germline, CDR1 is MNHNY and CDR2 is SVGAGI (reference sequence). Trimming pared 5 bases from V and 11 bases from J, leaving 24 bases between. This CDR3 spans 15 amino acids. About this clonotype itself: Its antigen is not known.

Sample: blood. V gene TRBV6-6 combines with J gene TRBJ2-5; the D call may be TRBD1 or TRBD2 (5 bases each). This sequence was found in a human donor in good health. In DNA form, the CDR3 reads TGTGCCAGCAGTCTCGACAGACATGCTGGGGACGTGCAGTACTTC. It translates to CASSLDRHAGDVQYF.